These T cell receptor beta chains were read from a single sample in a study of cytomegalovirus exposure and HLA in healthy donors. This table comes from immunoSEQ multiplex PCR, and its TCRdb copy is limited to in-frame clones, with some not included. The sample has around 300,000 clones, roughly 90% seen once. The sample was PBMCs. All receptors come from a woman between 18 and 29 years old in good health and CMV-seronegative. Each CDR3 is given with its conserved first and last residue. The D gene is left open where the match is weak. Rows may omit the clone size; those that give it use once, few, many or a size class.

>14|TRBD1|TRBJ2-7|TRBV5-6|-
CASSLGTGGYEQYF
TGTGCCAGCAGCTTGGGGACAGGGGGTTACGAGCAGTACTTC
>13|-|TRBJ2-1|TRBV6-5|-
CASSYSGAGEQFF
TGTGCCAGCAGTTACTCAGGGGCCGGTGAGCAGTTCTTC
>17|TRBD1|TRBJ2-1|TRBV7-9|-
CSSSPYTRTGGRNEQFF
TGTTCCAGCAGCCCCTACACCCGGACAGGGGGAAGGAATGAGCAGTTCTTC
>16|TRBD2|TRBJ2-7|TRBV5-1|once
CASSSPSGGGSYEQYF
TGCGCCAGCAGCTCTCCTAGCGGGGGGGGGTCCTACGAGCAGTACTTC
>12|-|TRBJ1-1|TRBV7-9|-
CAGIGVGPEAFF
TGTGCCGGAATAGGGGTCGGCCCTGAAGCTTTCTTT
>15|TRBD1|TRBJ1-2|TRBV4-2|-
CASSRTGDDNYGYTF
TGTGCCAGCAGCCGGACAGGGGATGATAACTATGGCTACACCTTC
>16|TRBD1|TRBJ1-2|TRBV9|-
CASSGPRDRLRYGYTF
TGTGCCAGCAGCGGACCCCGGGACAGGCTACGTTATGGCTACACCTTC
>12|-|TRBJ1-1|TRBV6-6|-
CASNQGLTEAFF
TGTGCCAGCAACCAGGGGCTCACTGAAGCTTTCTTT
>15|TRBD2|TRBJ2-1|TRBV7-8|-
CASSLGWGGYNEQFF
TGTGCCAGCAGCTTAGGGTGGGGGGGCTACAATGAGCAGTTCTTC
>16|TRBD1|TRBJ1-2|TRBV5-4|-
CASSQSQGQLLYGYTF
TGTGCCAGCAGCCAGAGTCAGGGACAGCTCCTCTATGGCTACACCTTC
>16|-|TRBJ1-2|TRBV5-6|-
CASKKRYQNSNYGYTF
TGTGCCAGCAAAAAACGATACCAAAACTCTAACTATGGCTACACCTTC
>14|-|TRBJ1-4|TRBV7-9|once
CASSSPTGEEELFF
TGTGCCAGCAGCTCGCCGACTGGGGAGGAAGAGCTGTTTTTT
>15|-|TRBJ1-2|TRBV19|-
CASSTSGILNYGYTF
TGTGCCAGTAGTACCTCCGGGATCCTTAACTATGGCTACACCTTC
>14|-|TRBJ1-6|TRBV5-1|-
CASSPDRGNSPLHF
TGCGCCAGCAGCCCGGACAGAGGAAATTCACCCCTCCACTTT
>14|-|TRBJ1-6|TRBV19|-
CASSIFRNYSPLHF
TGTGCCAGTAGTATCTTCAGGAACTATTCACCCCTCCACTTT
>12|-|TRBJ1-2|TRBV30|-
CAWSVLSEGYTF
TGTGCCTGGAGCGTCCTGTCTGAGGGCTACACCTTC
>15|TRBD1|TRBJ1-1|TRBV2|-
CASNGFDRGVTEAFF
TGTGCCAGCAACGGGTTCGACAGGGGGGTCACTGAAGCTTTCTTT
>11|-|TRBJ2-7|TRBV2|-
CASRTSYEQYF
TGTGCCAGCAGGACATCCTACGAGCAGTACTTC
>14|TRBD1|TRBJ2-7|TRBV7-9|-
CASSLRQGAYEQYF
TGTGCCAGCAGCCTAAGACAGGGGGCTTACGAGCAGTACTTC
>15|-|TRBJ1-1|TRBV9|-
CASSVSGGAPSEAFF
TGTGCCAGCAGCGTATCGGGGGGGGCCCCTTCTGAAGCTTTCTTT
>13|-|TRBJ1-5|TRBV30|-
CAWGVAGNQPQHF
TGTGCCTGGGGTGTGGCAGGGAATCAGCCCCAGCATTTT
>11|-|TRBJ1-1|TRBV6-1|-
CASSQQGRAFF
TGTGCCAGCAGTCAACAGGGAAGGGCTTTCTTT
>14|-|TRBJ2-1|TRBV19|-
CASSDRFSYNEQFF
TGTGCCAGTAGCGACAGGTTCTCCTACAATGAGCAGTTCTTC
>11|TRBD1|TRBJ1-2|TRBV29-1|once
CSVGQGEGYTF
TGCAGCGTTGGACAGGGAGAGGGCTACACCTTC
>13|-|TRBJ1-1|TRBV5-5|-
CASSSQGNTEAFF
TGTGCCAGCAGCTCCCAGGGTAACACTGAAGCTTTCTTT
>12|-|TRBJ1-1|TRBV19|once
CASSERFTEAFF
TGTGCCAGTAGTGAGCGTTTCACTGAAGCTTTCTTT
>14|TRBD1|TRBJ1-2|TRBV5-1|-
CASSLEGQGGGYTF
TGCGCCAGCAGCTTGGAAGGACAGGGGGGTGGCTACACCTTC
>14|TRBD1|TRBJ1-3|TRBV6-6|-
CASTEQGPRNTIYF
TGTGCCAGCACCGAACAGGGGCCGAGAAACACCATATATTTT
>14|-|TRBJ1-2|TRBV4-2|-
CASSQDLTSYGYTF
TGTGCCAGCAGCCAAGATCTAACCTCCTATGGCTACACCTTC
>19|TRBD1|TRBJ1-4|TRBV15|-
CATSRGPGQGAGTNEKLFF
TGTGCCACCAGCAGAGGGCCGGGACAGGGGGCCGGCACTAATGAAAAACTGTTTTTT
>17|-|TRBJ2-1|TRBV9|-
CASSGGRRGDSYNEQFF
TGTGCCAGCAGCGGCGGTCGGCGGGGAGATTCCTACAATGAGCAGTTCTTC
>17|-|TRBJ2-1|TRBV18|-
CASSHRGWAVSYNEQFF
TGTGCCAGCTCACACCGTGGGTGGGCCGTATCCTACAATGAGCAGTTCTTC
>11|-|TRBJ1-6|TRBV9|-
CASSPNSPLHF
TGTGCCAGCAGCCCAAATTCCCCCCTCCACTTT
>16|TRBD1|TRBJ2-7|TRBV2|-
CASLNLPGGRTYEQHF
TGTGCCAGCCTGAACCTTCCAGGGGGTCGGACCTACGAGCAGCACTTC
>18|TRBD1|TRBJ1-2|TRBV12-5|-
CASGPRDWDQGVIRGYTF
TGTGCTAGTGGTCCCAGAGATTGGGATCAGGGGGTCATAAGGGGCTACACCTTC
>12|TRBD1|TRBJ2-7|TRBV7-6|-
CASSPGGHEQYF
TGTGCCAGCAGCCCAGGGGGCCACGAGCAGTACTTC
>16|TRBD1|TRBJ1-1|TRBV7-9|-
CSSSSLTGGVARQAFF
TGTTCCAGCAGCTCCTTAACAGGGGGGGTTGCTCGACAAGCTTTCTTT
>15|-|TRBJ1-5|TRBV5-5|-
CASSFQGGSNQPQHF
TGTGCCAGCAGCTTTCAGGGAGGTAGCAATCAGCCCCAGCATTTT
>16|TRBD1|TRBJ1-1|TRBV14|-
CASSPWGQGLNTEAFF
TGTGCCAGCAGCCCCTGGGGACAGGGACTGAACACTGAAGCTTTCTTT